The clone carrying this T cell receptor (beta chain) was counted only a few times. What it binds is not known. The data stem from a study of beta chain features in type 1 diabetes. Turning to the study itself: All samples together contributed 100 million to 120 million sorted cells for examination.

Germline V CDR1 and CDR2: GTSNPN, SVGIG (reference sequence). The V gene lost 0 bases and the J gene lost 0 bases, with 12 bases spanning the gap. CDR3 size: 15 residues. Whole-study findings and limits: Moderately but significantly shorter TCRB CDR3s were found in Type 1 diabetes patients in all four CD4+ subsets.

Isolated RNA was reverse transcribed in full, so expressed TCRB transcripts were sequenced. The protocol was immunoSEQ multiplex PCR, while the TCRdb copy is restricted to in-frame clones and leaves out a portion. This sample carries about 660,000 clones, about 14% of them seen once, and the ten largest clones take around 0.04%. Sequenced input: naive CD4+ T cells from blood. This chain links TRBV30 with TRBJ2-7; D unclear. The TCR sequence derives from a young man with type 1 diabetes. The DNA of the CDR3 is TGTGCCTGGAGTGTACTGGGCTCGAGCTCCTACGAGCAGTACTTC. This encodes CAWSVLGSSSYEQYF. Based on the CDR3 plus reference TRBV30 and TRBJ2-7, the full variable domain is SQTIHQWPATLVQPVGSPLSLECTVEGTSNPNLYWYRQAAGRGLQLLFYSVGIGQISSEVPQNLSASRPQDRQFILSSKKLLLSDSGFYLCAWSVLGSSSYEQYFGPGTRLTVT.